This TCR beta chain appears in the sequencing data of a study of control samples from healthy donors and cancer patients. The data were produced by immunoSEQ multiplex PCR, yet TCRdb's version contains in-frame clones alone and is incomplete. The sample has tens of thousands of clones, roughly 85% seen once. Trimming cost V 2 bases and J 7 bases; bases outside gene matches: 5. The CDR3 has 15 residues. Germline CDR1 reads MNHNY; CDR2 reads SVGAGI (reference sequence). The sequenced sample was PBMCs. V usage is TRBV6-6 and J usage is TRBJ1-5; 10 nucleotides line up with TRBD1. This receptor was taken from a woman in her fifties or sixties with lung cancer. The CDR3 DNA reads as TGTGCCAGCAGTTACCGACAGGGGGCGAACCAGCCCCAGCATTTT. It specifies CASSYRQGANQPQHF.